One sample yielded the 26 T cell receptor beta chains listed below, sequenced in a study of T cell repertoires in cytomegalovirus infection. The antigens for these receptors are not known. TCRdb re-derived calls from the reads in MiXCR, one entry per CDR3 protein. The repertoire has 600,000 to 700,000 distinct CDR3 sequences, around 35% of them found once; the top ten carry roughly 20%. The source material was cultured PBMCs, sampled from culture after CMV antigen stimulation. These receptors were collected from a human donor in good health (CMV status not recorded). Some clones in this sample may be carry-over from other donors' samples.

The V and J genes are TRBV7-2 and TRBJ2-5, with TRBD1 matching over 8 bases. The CDR3 length is 15 residues. V shed 6 bases and J 5 bases; nucleotides not matched to a gene: 11. The germline gives CDR1 SGHTA, CDR2 FQGNSA. CDR3 protein: CASRKDRGGWETQYF. The CDR3 DNA reads TGTGCCAGCAGAAAAGACAGGGGTGGGTGGGAGACCCAGTACTTC. The full variable domain, rest sourced from reference TRBV7-2 and TRBJ2-5, is GAGVSQSPSNKVTEKGKDVELRCDPISGHTALYWYRQSLGQGLEFLIYFQGNSAPDKSGLPSDRFSAERTGGSVSTLTIQRTQQEDSAVYLCASRKDRGGWETQYFGPGTRLLVL.

The chain recombines TRBV7-2 with TRBJ2-5; D gene uncertain. The ends were cut back, 6 bases at V and 1 base at J, with 12 bases in the middle. The CDR3 length is 14 residues. Germline V gives CDR1 SGHTA, CDR2 FQGNSA. The CDR3 region is CASSYGWGQETQYF. The CDR3 nucleotides read TGTGCCAGCAGTTATGGATGGGGCCAAGAGACCCAGTACTTC.

The chain uses TRBV6-6 and TRBJ2-5; TRBD2 might be the D (5 bases). V lost 6 bases and J 5 bases, leaving 25 bases between the germline ends. Per germline, CDR1 MNHNY and CDR2 SVGAGI (reference sequence). The length of the CDR3 is 17 residues. The chain's CDR3 is CASSRDIEASLLETQYF. CDR3 coding DNA: TGTGCCAGCAGCCGGGATATTGAAGCGAGCCTCCTTGAGACCCAGTACTTC.

The sample holds many counts of this clonotype. This rearrangement joins TRBV7-2 to TRBJ2-1; D unclear. Germline loops: CDR1 SGHTA, CDR2 FQGNSA. Trimming pared 1 base from V and 5 bases from J, leaving 12 bases between. The CDR3 is 15 amino acids. The CDR3 sequence: CASSLDQDHHNEQFF. In nucleotides, the CDR3 is TGTGCCAGCAGCTTAGATCAGGACCATCACAATGAGCAGTTCTTC.

The chain recombines TRBV12-3 or TRBV12-4 with TRBJ2-1; 10 nucleotides line up with TRBD2. J gave up 8 bases and V 4 bases, and 11 bases lay outside the gene matches. This CDR3 has 16 amino acids. The CDR3 sequence: CASSSPGLAGVDEQFF. The CDR3 nucleotides are TGTGCCAGCAGTTCCCCCGGGCTAGCGGGAGTGGATGAGCAGTTCTTC.

The V gene is TRBV29-1, the J gene TRBJ1-2, with 7 positions matching TRBD1. This CDR3 spans 16 amino acids. Germline loops: CDR1 SQVTM, CDR2 ANQGSEA. V was pared by 1 base and J by 5 bases, with 13 bases of the junction left unmatched. The CDR3 DNA reads as TGCAGCGTTGAAGGGACAGGACTCCTGGACCTTTATGGCTACACCTTC. This codes for CSVEGTGLLDLYGYTF.

This clonotype has a count of ten or more. Here the CDR3 reads CASRRARQGSEQYF. In DNA, the CDR3 is TGTGCCAGCAGAAGGGCCAGACAGGGAAGCGAGCAGTACTTC. This rearrangement joins TRBV6-1 to TRBJ2-7; 7 positions match TRBD1. This CDR3 comprises 14 residues. Germline CDR1 and CDR2: MNHNS and SASEGT. The V gene end was trimmed by 6 bases and the J gene end by 6 bases; junction bases not matched to a gene: 11.

The genes are TRBV6-1 and TRBJ2-1, with D possibly being TRBD1 (6 bases). V was pared by 4 bases and J by 8 bases, with 24 bases between. Germline CDR1 and CDR2: MNHNS and SASEGT. The CDR3 loop spans 17 amino acids. The CDR3 DNA reads as TGTGCCAGCAGTGCAGTCCCGATCCGACCAGGGGACGATGAGCAGTTCTTC. Amino acid sequence: CASSAVPIRPGDDEQFF.

V is TRBV30 and J is TRBJ2-3, with a weak D call TRBD2 (5 bases). The CDR3 runs 15 residues. From germline, CDR1 is GTSNPN and CDR2 SVGIG (reference sequence). V was trimmed by 2 bases and J by 0 bases, leaving 12 bases between them. The CDR3 spells CAWSMAGPSTDTQYF. The CDR3 nucleotides read TGTGCCTGGAGTATGGCGGGTCCTAGCACAGATACGCAGTATTTT.

V is TRBV20-1 and J is TRBJ2-1; 16 nucleotides agree with TRBD2. Losses at the gene ends were 1 base for V and 9 bases for J; bases not matched to a gene: 9. The CDR3 contains 17 residues. Germline CDR1 reads DFQATT; CDR2 reads SNEGSKA (reference sequence). Here the CDR3 reads CSARGPGTSGRAGEQFF. DNA of the CDR3: TGCAGTGCTAGAGGTCCCGGGACTAGCGGGAGGGCCGGTGAGCAGTTCTTC.

This clonotype was seen more than once but under ten times. This sequence joins TRBV7-2 and TRBJ2-4; D perhaps matches TRBD1 (5 bases). The CDR3 extends over 12 amino acids. Germline CDR1 reads SGHTA; CDR2 reads FQGNSA. The V gene lost 3 bases and the J gene lost 6 bases, with 6 bases spanning the gap. CDR3 bases: TGTGCCAGCAGCTTCCAGGGAAACATTCAGTACTTC. Encoded protein: CASSFQGNIQYF.

The genes are TRBV2 and TRBJ2-7; perhaps TRBD1 as D (5 bases). Per germline, CDR1 SNHLY and CDR2 FYNNEI. This CDR3 has 12 residues. Trimming took off 5 bases at V and 3 bases at J, with 8 bases between the two ends. CDR3 in DNA: TGTGCCAGCAGTAGACAGAACTACGAGCAGTACTTC. Translation gives CASSRQNYEQYF. Full variable domain (missing parts from reference TRBV2 and TRBJ2-7): EPEVTQTPSHQVTQMGQEVILRCVPISNHLYFYWYRQILGQKVEFLVSFYNNEISEKSEIFDDQFSVERPDGSNFTLKIRSTKLEDSAMYFCASSRQNYEQYFGPGTRLTVT.

V and J are TRBV6-2 or TRBV6-3 and TRBJ2-7; the match to TRBD2 covers 7 bases. The CDR3 length is 13 residues. The germline V gene encodes CDR1 MNHEY and CDR2 SVGEGT. J gave up 5 bases and V 6 bases, and 7 bases lay outside the gene matches. The CDR3 spells CASRASGVDEQYF. Here the CDR3 DNA reads TGTGCCAGCAGGGCCAGCGGGGTTGACGAGCAGTACTTC.

This clonotype was seen only a few times. The chain links TRBV7-8 to TRBJ2-7; D is unresolved. CDR1 is SGHVS, CDR2 FQNEAQ, per germline. Between the trimmed V and J ends, which lost 2 bases and 0 bases, there was a span of 17 bases. The length of the CDR3 is 17 residues. DNA of the CDR3: TGTGCCAGCAGCTTAATATCGTCGTGGGTGAGCTCCTACGAGCAGTACTTC. Its translation: CASSLISSWVSSYEQYF.

Points on this clonotype: One base away lies a much larger clone, so this may be a sequencing read error. The rearrangement joins TRBV7-6 to TRBJ2-3; D is possibly TRBD1 or TRBD2 (6 bases each). The CDR3 sequence is 16 residues long. The germline V gene encodes CDR1 SGHVS and CDR2 FNYEAQ. The CDR3 DNA reads as TGTGCCAGCAGCTTAGAGACGGGGGCGTCCACAGATAGGCAGTATTTT. It yields the protein CASSLETGASTDRQYF.

The sample holds a few counts of this clonotype. CDR3 nucleotides: TGTGCCAGCAGCTTAGCGCACAGCGGGGGCAGCCAAGAGACCCAGTACTTC. Protein sequence: CASSLAHSGGSQETQYF. The chain employs TRBV7-6 and TRBJ2-5; 8 bases are a match to TRBD2. CDR3 length equals 17 residues. V shed 0 bases, J shed 1 base, and the junction held 7 bases outside the gene matches. Per germline, CDR1 SGHVS and CDR2 FNYEAQ.

This clonotype appeared a few times. This chain links TRBV7-8 with TRBJ2-1, with D maybe TRBD2 (5 bases). The germline CDR1 and CDR2 sequences are SGHVS and FQNEAQ. The CDR3 consists of 15 residues. V was cut by 6 bases and J by 3 bases, with 15 bases left in between. The CDR3 coding sequence is TGTGCCAGCAGGGGCGGGCTAGGTTTCTACAATGAGCAGTTCTTC. As protein: CASRGGLGFYNEQFF.

CDR3 loop: CASSLDSMRTVYNEQFF. In DNA form, the CDR3 reads TGTGCCAGCAGCTTAGATTCGATGAGGACAGTCTACAATGAGCAGTTCTTC. The genes are TRBV7-2 and TRBJ2-1; D possibly corresponds to TRBD1 (6 bases). CDR1 and CDR2 (germline): SGHTA, FQGNSA. The CDR3 runs 17 residues. V was shortened by 1 base and J by 3 bases, with 16 bases between the two germline ends.

This clonotype occurred a few times. The chain carries TRBV7-9 and TRBJ1-2; tentative D call: TRBD1 (5 bases). This CDR3 is built from 14 residues. Germline lookup yields CDR1 SEHNR and CDR2 FQNEAQ (reference sequence). V was trimmed by 1 base and J by 8 bases, leaving 14 bases between them. This CDR3 reads CASSLGRQIGGYTF. In nucleotides, the CDR3 is TGTGCCAGCAGCTTAGGGCGACAGATAGGCGGCTACACCTTC.

This rearrangement joins TRBV27 to TRBJ2-7, with D uncertain. The ends were cut back, 5 bases at V and 3 bases at J, with 17 bases in the middle. Germline lookup yields CDR1 MNHEY and CDR2 SMNVEV (reference sequence). This CDR3 spans 15 amino acids. The chain's CDR3 is CASSEDRSLVYEQYF. In DNA form, the CDR3 reads TGTGCCAGCAGTGAAGACCGGTCTCTGGTCTACGAGCAGTACTTC.

V gene TRBV7-9 combines with J gene TRBJ2-7, with a tentative D call TRBD1 (6 bases). CDR1 SEHNR and CDR2 FQNEAQ come from the germline V gene (reference sequence). This CDR3 is 15 amino acids long. Deletions cut 0 bases from V and 0 bases from J, with 9 bases between. CDR3 amino acids: CASSLAGARSYEQYF. In nucleotides, the CDR3 is TGTGCCAGCAGCTTAGCGGGGGCCCGCTCCTACGAGCAGTACTTC.

The table lists this clonotype with a few counts. The V and J genes are TRBV19 and TRBJ1-3; D is possibly TRBD1 (6 bases). Trimming cost V 6 bases and J 0 bases, with 12 bases left between them. Germline V gene lookup returns CDR1 LNHDA and CDR2 SQIVND (reference sequence). This CDR3 region has 15 residues. The DNA of the CDR3 is TGTGCCAGTAGCCAACGGGACATCTCTGGAAACACCATATATTTT. This encodes CASSQRDISGNTIYF.

V is TRBV12-3 or TRBV12-4 and J is TRBJ2-3; 10 bases are a match to TRBD1. J gave up 3 bases and V 6 bases, and 6 bases lay outside the gene matches. The CDR3 has 15 residues. CDR3 nucleotide sequence: TGTGCCAGCAGCCTCGGGACAGGGGAAACAGATACGCAGTATTTT. As protein: CASSLGTGETDTQYF.

The chain carries TRBV28 and TRBJ2-7; D is possibly TRBD1 or TRBD2 (5 bases each). The CDR3 spans 16 residues. V was clipped by 7 bases and J by 2 bases, with 21 bases between them. Germline CDR1 MDHEN, CDR2 SYDVKM. CDR3: CASTTIGTGFTYEQYF. The CDR3 DNA reads TGTGCCAGCACTACGATCGGGACCGGCTTTACCTACGAGCAGTACTTC. The complete variable domain, with remaining parts taken from reference TRBV28 and TRBJ2-7, reads DVKVTQSSRYLVKRTGEKVFLECVQDMDHENMFWYRQDPGLGLRLIYFSYDVKMKEKGDIPEGYSVSREKKERFSLILESASTNQTSMYLCASTTIGTGFTYEQYFGPGTRLTVT.

This clonotype was seen repeatedly, ten times or more. V usage is TRBV7-2 and J usage is TRBJ2-3, with TRBD2 identical over 10 bases. The CDR3 has 21 amino acids. V was clipped by 5 bases and J by 3 bases; unmatched bases: 23. CDR1 SGHTA and CDR2 FQGNSA come from the germline V gene. This CDR3 is CASSLNYVWGEREGRTDTQYF. CDR3 DNA sequence: TGTGCCAGCAGCCTTAATTACGTCTGGGGTGAGCGGGAGGGAAGGACAGATACGCAGTATTTT.

On this clonotype: One end of the junction does not line up with germline, which may come from a read error. J is TRBJ2-5 and V is TRBV12-3 or TRBV12-4, with 13 bases identical to TRBD2. CDR3 size: 16 residues. Here the CDR3 DNA reads TGTGCCAGCAGTCCACTAGCGGGGGGGCAGGTAGAGGCCCAGTACTTC. Its translation is CASSPLAGGQVEAQYF.